This section outlines one T cell receptor (beta chain) sequence together with its context. Its specificity is not known. The record originates from a study of cytomegalovirus exposure and HLA in healthy donors. Overall study context: The approximately 110 validation repertoires used a platform that matched the one used for the roughly 700 first-cohort repertoires, as a later analysis reported. Study results and limitations: There were a few CMV-associated chains whose specificity for CMV antigens was confirmed in vitro. Both high specificity and high sensitivity reportedly marked the classifier's diagnosis of cytomegalovirus status.

The repertoire was sequenced with immunoSEQ multiplex PCR; TCRdb's copy has only in-frame clones and lacks some. The profile shows 180,000 or so clones, approximately 86% of them singletons. Germline V gene lookup returns CDR1 SGHRS and CDR2 YFSETQ. The V end was cut by 3 bases, the J end by 5 bases, with 14 bases between. The CDR3 is 14 amino acids. This chain connects TRBV5-1 to TRBJ1-1; D is perhaps TRBD1 (5 bases). Sequencing was performed on PBMCs. The TCR originated in a man younger than 45 in good health and CMV-seropositive. CDR3 bases: TGCGCCAGCAGCTCGTCACAGGTAAATACTGAAGCTTTCTTT. This sequence encodes CASSSSQVNTEAFF.